These 9 T cell receptor beta chains were sequenced from one sample in a study of beta chain features in type 1 diabetes. The study's findings and limits: Moderately but significantly shorter TCRB CDR3s were found in Type 1 diabetes patients in all four CD4+ subsets.

Their antigen targets remain unknown. The whole isolated RNA underwent reverse transcription, so sequencing captured expressed TCRB transcripts. Measured with immunoSEQ multiplex PCR; TCRdb has only the in-frame clones, and not every one. The sample consists of roughly 220,000 clones, approximately 16% of them appearing once. Sequenced sample: naive CD4+ T cells from blood. Every receptor here comes from a man aged 25 to 40 with type 1 diabetes.

The chain is built from TRBV7-2 and TRBJ2-1, with D possibly being TRBD1 (5 bases). This CDR3 is 16 amino acids long. Per germline, CDR1 SGHTA and CDR2 FQGNSA. V was trimmed by 5 bases and J by 4 bases, leaving 18 bases between them. Written as DNA, the CDR3 is TGTGCCAGCAGCCCCCAGGGCCGTGCACTATACAATGAGCAGTTCTTC. Amino acid sequence: CASSPQGRALYNEQFF.

V is TRBV20-1 and J is TRBJ1-2; D remains ambiguous. The CDR3 covers 10 residues. CDR1 and CDR2 (germline): DFQATT, SNEGSKA (reference sequence). Trimming shortened V by 3 bases and J by 12 bases, and 11 bases separated the two germline ends. CDR3 DNA: TGCAGTGCTAGTCAACAGTTCCACACCTTC. As protein: CSASQQFHTF.

A few counts support this clone. The chain employs TRBV28 and TRBJ2-5; D call uncertain. This CDR3 has 14 residues. Trimming took 1 base from V and 5 from J, leaving 11 bases between them. Germline loops: CDR1 MDHEN, CDR2 SYDVKM. In DNA, the CDR3 is TGTGCCAGCAGTTTATCGCCAGCTACGGAGACCCAGTACTTC. Amino acids: CASSLSPATETQYF.

The genes are TRBV5-1 and TRBJ2-7; D gene uncertain. The CDR3 loop spans 12 amino acids. CDR1 and CDR2 from the germline V gene are SGHRS and YFSETQ. Trimming cost V 2 bases and J 6 bases, with 9 bases left between them. CDR3 bases: TGCGCCAGCAGCTTCAGACCCGGCGAGCAGTACTTC. Translation gives CASSFRPGEQYF.

This clone was found a few times. The chain joins TRBV5-1 to TRBJ1-4; D gene ambiguous. V was trimmed by 0 bases and J by 5 bases, leaving 11 bases between them. CDR3 length equals 15 residues. Per germline, CDR1 SGHRS and CDR2 YFSETQ. The CDR3 region is CASSLETALNEKLFF. CDR3 bases: TGCGCCAGCAGCTTGGAAACAGCCCTGAATGAAAAACTGTTTTTT.

In this sample, this clone turned up a few times. This chain joins TRBV10-3 and TRBJ2-5, with TRBD2 identical over 7 bases. Per germline, CDR1 ENHRY and CDR2 SYGVKD. The CDR3 runs 16 residues. J was trimmed by 1 base and V by 2 bases; bases with no gene match: 7. DNA for the CDR3: TGTGCCATCAGTGAGACCGGGGCGGGAGTCCAAGAGACCCAGTACTTC. Protein product: CAISETGAGVQETQYF.

This clone was recorded a few times. V usage is TRBV7-2 and J usage is TRBJ2-3; D perhaps matches TRBD2 (5 bases). CDR1 is SGHTA and CDR2 is FQGNSA in the germline V gene. The CDR3 is made up of 14 amino acids. With 5 bases removed from V and 2 bases from J, the gap between germline ends came to 11 bases. DNA for the CDR3: TGTGCCAGCAGCCCCCGGCGGGTCACAGATACGCAGTATTTT. It yields the protein CASSPRRVTDTQYF.

The table lists this clone with a few counts. The V call is TRBV29-1, the J call TRBJ1-2; no reliable D call. Per germline, CDR1 SQVTM and CDR2 ANQGSEA. V lost 1 base to trimming and J lost 6 bases, with 18 bases between them. The CDR3 totals 15 residues. The CDR3 region is CSVEGSAGIKNGYTF. The DNA for the CDR3 is TGCAGCGTTGAAGGCAGCGCGGGGATAAAGAATGGCTACACCTTC.

The rearrangement uses TRBV20-1 and TRBJ2-7; D is unresolved. The CDR3 is 11 amino acids. The germline V gene encodes CDR1 DFQATT and CDR2 SNEGSKA (reference sequence). V lost 3 bases to trimming and J lost 3 bases, with 6 bases between them. The DNA for the CDR3 is TGCAGTGCTAGCCCTCTCTACGAGCAGTACTTC. Protein product: CSASPLYEQYF.